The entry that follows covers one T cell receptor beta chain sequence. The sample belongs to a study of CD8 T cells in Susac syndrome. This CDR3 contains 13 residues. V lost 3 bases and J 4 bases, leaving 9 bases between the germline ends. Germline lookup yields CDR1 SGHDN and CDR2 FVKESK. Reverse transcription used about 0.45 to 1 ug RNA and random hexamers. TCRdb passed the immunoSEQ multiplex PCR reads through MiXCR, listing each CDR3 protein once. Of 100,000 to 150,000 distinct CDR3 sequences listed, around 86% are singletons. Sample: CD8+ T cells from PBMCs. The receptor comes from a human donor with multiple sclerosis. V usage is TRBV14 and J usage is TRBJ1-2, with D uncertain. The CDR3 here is CASSHVASYGYTF. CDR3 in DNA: TGTGCCAGCAGCCACGTCGCCAGCTATGGCTACACCTTC.